Below are 10 T cell receptor beta chains sequenced from a single sample in a study of low-dose radiotherapy and immunotherapy resistance in tumors. Alpha and beta chains were covered, as first-strand cDNA relied on TRAV- and TRBV-specific primers. A constant-region primer paired with the V-primer adapter amplified TCRs over approximately 18 PCR cycles. TCRdb re-called the reads through MiXCR, storing one row per CDR3 protein. The repertoire holds tens of thousands of distinct CDR3 sequences, with 15% to 20% as singletons. Time point given: before trial treatment. The material sequenced was PBMCs, taken before treatment. These receptors were obtained from a male donor with prostate cancer.

The sample holds many counts of this clonotype. The V and J genes are TRBV2 and TRBJ1-4; D remains ambiguous. Looked up from germline, CDR1 is SNHLY and CDR2 is FYNNEI. The CDR3 is made up of 13 amino acids. V lost 0 bases to trimming and J lost 5 bases, with 4 bases between them. The DNA of the CDR3 is TGTGCCAGCAGTGAAGCGGAGAATGAAAAACTGTTTTTT. Translated, it gives CASSEAENEKLFF.

The genes are TRBV7-8 and TRBJ2-4; D unresolved. The germline V gene encodes CDR1 SGHVS and CDR2 FQNEAQ. CDR3 length: 12 residues. The ends were cut back, 5 bases at V and 7 bases at J, with 9 bases in the middle. CDR3 protein: CASSTIENIQYF. For the CDR3, the DNA is TGTGCCAGCAGCACCATAGAGAACATTCAGTACTTC.

This clonotype was detected ten times or more. The V call is TRBV19, the J call TRBJ2-3, with TRBD2 matching over 7 bases. The CDR3 length is 15 residues. Trimming cost V 3 bases and J 1 base; bases outside gene matches: 4. CDR1 is LNHDA and CDR2 is SQIVND in the germline V gene (reference sequence). DNA of the CDR3: TGTGCCAGTAGTATGAACGCGGGGGGCACAGATACGCAGTATTTT. Translating it yields CASSMNAGGTDTQYF.

This clonotype was counted ten times or more. The V call is TRBV6-4, the J call TRBJ2-3; TRBD1 matches at 8 bases. The V segment lost 8 bases and the J segment 4 bases; nucleotides outside the gene matches: 11. Germline V gives CDR1 MRHNA, CDR2 SNTAGT. The CDR3 is made up of 15 amino acids. Written as DNA, the CDR3 is TGTGCCAGCCCCTTAGGGGACAGGTATTCAGATACGCAGTATTTT. Translated, it gives CASPLGDRYSDTQYF.

This clonotype showed up many times. This chain joins TRBV19 and TRBJ1-5; D gene unclear. The CDR3 contains 12 residues. Between the trimmed V and J ends, which lost 0 bases and 5 bases, there was a span of 2 bases. Germline CDR1 reads LNHDA; CDR2 reads SQIVND (reference sequence). CDR3 amino acids: CASSIEYQPQHF. CDR3 DNA: TGTGCCAGTAGTATAGAGTATCAGCCCCAGCATTTT.

This clonotype was seen at least ten times. The rearrangement links TRBV20-1 to TRBJ2-1; D may be TRBD2 (6 bases). Deletions cut 1 base from V and 5 bases from J, with 15 bases between. The CDR3 runs to 15 residues. In germline, CDR1 is DFQATT, CDR2 SNEGSKA (reference sequence). The CDR3 sequence is CSARGPGLGDNEQFF. CDR3 bases: TGCAGTGCTAGAGGGCCGGGACTTGGGGACAATGAGCAGTTCTTC.

This clonotype was seen many times. This chain joins TRBV14 and TRBJ2-5; D gene ambiguous. Germline V gene lookup returns CDR1 SGHDN and CDR2 FVKESK. Trimming removed 4 bases from V and 2 bases from J, with 14 bases in between. CDR3 length equals 15 residues. In DNA form, the CDR3 reads TGTGCCAGCAGCCCCCCCGGAGCCACTCAAGAGACCCAGTACTTC. Its protein product is CASSPPGATQETQYF.

This clonotype has ten or more counts. This chain uses TRBV7-2 with TRBJ2-7, with a weak D call TRBD2 (6 bases). In germline, CDR1 is SGHTA, CDR2 FQGNSA. V was pared by 0 bases and J by 3 bases, with 12 bases between. The CDR3 is made up of 15 amino acids. CDR3 residues: CASSLAPSADYEQYF. The DNA of the CDR3 is TGTGCCAGCAGCTTAGCCCCTAGCGCCGACTACGAGCAGTACTTC.

Note on this clonotype: The likely explanation is a read error, given a far larger clone one base away. The J gene is TRBJ1-4, the V gene TRBV7-4; D call uncertain. The CDR3 covers 16 residues. CDR1 is SGHVT and CDR2 is SQSDAQ in the germline V gene. CDR3 loop: CAGGSWTVPTNEKLFF. The CDR3 nucleotides read TGTGCTGGTGGTTCCTGGACGGTCCCAACTAATGAAAAACTGTTTTTT.

The sample holds many counts of this clonotype. The chain uses TRBV12-3 or TRBV12-4 and TRBJ2-1; a weak D match, TRBD2 (5 bases). V shed 5 bases and J shed 1 base, with 12 bases lying between them. The CDR3 extends over 15 amino acids. CDR3 in DNA: TGTGCCAGCAGTAGCGGACTGCAGTCCTACAATGAGCAGTTCTTC. It specifies CASSSGLQSYNEQFF.